This T cell receptor beta chain emerged from a study of shared clonotypes between healthy human individuals (dated by TCRdb to the early 2020s). Study-wide context: Two women and a few men aged 18 to 49 years were included in the cohort. For each donor, CD4 naive and CD4 memory were each given three plates, CD8 naive was given two plates, and CD8 memory was given one plate. To estimate repertoire size and how much clonotype sharing occurs between individuals, the study deeply sequenced the blood TCR repertoires of about five healthy adults. Libraries were prepared and TCR repertoires were sequenced by different laboratories using diverse techniques, in order to increase sequencing depth and limit assay-specific biases. Each donor's leukapheresis produced roughly between roughly 0.85 and 10 billion PBMCs. What the work shows at the level of the full study, not this receptor alone: Estimated clonotype richness was generally larger for naive than for memory subsets. Incomplete sequencing was indicated by rarefaction of sorted-subset datasets, despite the large sequencing depth. Pairwise subsampling indicated that sequencing depth was expected to affect the degree of clonotype sharing among donors. Higher generation probabilities were observed for clonotypes shared by all four sorted-subset donors than for non-shared clonotypes. Sharing across several donors was observed for about 5% of naive CD4, over 3% of naive CD8, over 2% of memory CD4, and about 0.39% of memory CD8 clonotypes. The small number of donors limited the genetic and exposure-history diversity represented. Sampling was restricted to blood, and TCR repertoires in tissue are likely to differ from TCR repertoires in blood.

Healthy HIV-negative adults with no recently reported acute infections or vaccinations were included as donors. All donors were Caucasian adults living in Nashville, Tennessee, USA. CD4+ T cells were enriched through magnetic negative selection, after which naive cells were positively selected on CD45RA and the remaining negative fraction served as the memory subset. Blood was obtained by leukapheresis, after which PBMCs were separated by Ficoll-Histopaque density gradient centrifugation and cryopreserved in liquid nitrogen vapor phase. Purity and quantity of every magnetically sorted T cell population were checked by analytical flow cytometry. Each sorted fraction had its genomic DNA isolated and then quantified by UV absorbance on a Nanodrop 2000c. About this clone: Its antigen specificity is not known. The input lacks base qualities; no much larger clone sits a single base away.

TCR CDR3 regions were amplified from genomic DNA by multiplex PCR using the deep immunoSEQ assay. Extracted genomic DNA from each cell subset was spread evenly across all wells of several immunoSEQ 96-well plates, with each plate serving as a replicate. For sorted subsets, each replicate PCR was loaded with approximately 200 ng genomic DNA, equivalent to 30,000 or so T cell genomes. The purified libraries were quantified using a Qubit 3.0 fluorometer, sized with a Bioanalyzer 2100, and then quantified again using the KAPA Library Quantification kit. Every immunoSEQ 96-well plate was sequenced on a separate single-read 150-cycle Illumina NextSeq 550 flow cell. The original methods were these. The immunoSEQ output contained only junctional sequences without quality scores, so filtering could not match that applied to full-length reads. To assign V/J genes and CDR3, sequences were annotated using PyIR, a Python wrapper for IgBLAST v1.9, with IMGT germline references. Reads were removed for weak V/J assignments (E-value above 1e-6), missing CDR3, stop codons, out-of-frame junctions, or ambiguous translated residues. A V3J clonotype was defined by an identical inferred V gene, J gene, and CDR3 amino acid sequence. The percentage overlap between two repertoires was calculated by dividing the number of shared unique clonotypes by the size of the smaller repertoire. RTK rarefaction, the Chao1 estimator, and Recon v2.1 estimates of unobserved clonotypes were used to assess repertoire richness. Generation probabilities for all TCRbeta clonotypes obtained by the gDNA method from several donors were computed using OLGA. The source is immuneACCESS, and TCRdb retained only in-frame sequences with V and J called. Part of the clones is not carried over; for the studies checked, unresolved V genes explain less than half of this, and the remainder is unexplained. V, J and clone size are those of that table, while D and trimming were read from the DNA. The sample table shows about 710,000 clones, and around 70% are seen once. Together, the top ten hold approximately 2% of the sample.

The CDR3, from cysteine to phenylalanine, totals 14 residues. Here the CDR3 DNA is all that survives: 42 bases in frame from base 1. V drops 8 bases and J drops 7 bases, leaving 18 bases in between. Reading the germline V gene gives CDR1 MDHEN and CDR2 SYDVKM. This TCR was recovered from a young woman in good health. The sequenced sample was memory CD4+ T cells sorted from blood. The cell subset or site label on this specimen signifies: CD45RA-negative fraction. The chain is encoded by TRBV28 joined to TRBJ2-1, with TRBD2 perhaps the D gene, on 6 matching bases. At the DNA level, the sequence is TGTGCCAGCTCACGGAGGGGCTTGCGGAATGAGCAGTTCTTC. Translated, this is CASSRRGLRNEQFF.